This TCR beta chain appears in the sequencing data of a study of identical twins. Concerning this clonotype: As yet, its antigen is unknown.

Unique molecular identifiers were present on cDNA, and template switching added a universal primer site. MiXCR, run by TCRdb on the 5' RACE reads, gives a single entry per CDR3 protein. The sample lists 350,000 to 450,000 distinct CDR3 sequences, under 20% occurring once. The germline V gene encodes CDR1 SGDLS and CDR2 YYNGEE. With V trimmed by 4 bases and J by 9 bases, 10 bases remained unmatched. The CDR3 covers 14 residues. Study-wide results and limits: Analyses of zero insertions could, in part, be confounded by invariant MAIT and iNKT cells. Monozygotic twins shared more out-of-frame TCR alpha than recombination models predicted.

The chain joins TRBV9 to TRBJ2-1; 7 positions match TRBD2. The receptor was isolated from a man between 50 and 59 years old in good health. Sequenced material: naive T cells sorted from blood. The CDR3, as DNA: TGTGCCAGCAGCTTACGGCGGGAGCTCTCTGAGCAGTTCTTC. Residues: CASSLRRELSEQFF.